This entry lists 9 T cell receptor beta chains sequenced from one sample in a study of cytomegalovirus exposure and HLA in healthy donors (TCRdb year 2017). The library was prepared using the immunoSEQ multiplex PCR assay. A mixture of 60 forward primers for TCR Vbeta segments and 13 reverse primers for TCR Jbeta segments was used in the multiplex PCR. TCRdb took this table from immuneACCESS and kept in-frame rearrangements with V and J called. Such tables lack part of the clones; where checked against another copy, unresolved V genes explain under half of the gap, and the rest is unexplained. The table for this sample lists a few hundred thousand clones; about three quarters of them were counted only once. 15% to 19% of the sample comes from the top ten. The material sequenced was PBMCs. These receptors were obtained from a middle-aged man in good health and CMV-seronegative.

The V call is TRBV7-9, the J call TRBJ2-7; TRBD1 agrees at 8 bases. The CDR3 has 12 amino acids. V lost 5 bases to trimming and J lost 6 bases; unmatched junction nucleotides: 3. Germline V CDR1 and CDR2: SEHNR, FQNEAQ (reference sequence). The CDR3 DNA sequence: TGTGCCAGCAGCCAGACAGGGGTCGAGCAGTACTTC. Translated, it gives CASSQTGVEQYF.

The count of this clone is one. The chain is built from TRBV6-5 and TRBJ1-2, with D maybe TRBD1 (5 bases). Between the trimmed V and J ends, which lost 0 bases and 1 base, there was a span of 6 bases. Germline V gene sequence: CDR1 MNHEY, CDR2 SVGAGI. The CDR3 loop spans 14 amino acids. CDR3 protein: CASSYSRVNYGYTF. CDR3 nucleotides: TGTGCCAGCAGTTACTCCAGGGTTAACTATGGCTACACCTTC.

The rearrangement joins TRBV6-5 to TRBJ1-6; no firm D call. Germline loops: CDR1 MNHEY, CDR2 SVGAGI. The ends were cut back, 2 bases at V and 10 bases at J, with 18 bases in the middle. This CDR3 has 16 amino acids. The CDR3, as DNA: TGTGCCAGCAGTTACGGCAGGACGGCCCGAGGGTCACCCCTCCACTTT. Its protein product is CASSYGRTARGSPLHF.

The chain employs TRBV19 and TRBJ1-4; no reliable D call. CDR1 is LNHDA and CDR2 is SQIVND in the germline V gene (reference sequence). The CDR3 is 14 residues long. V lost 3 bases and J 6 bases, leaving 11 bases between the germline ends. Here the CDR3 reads CASSIGRGYEKLFF. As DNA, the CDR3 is TGTGCCAGTAGTATCGGCCGCGGGTATGAAAAACTGTTTTTT.

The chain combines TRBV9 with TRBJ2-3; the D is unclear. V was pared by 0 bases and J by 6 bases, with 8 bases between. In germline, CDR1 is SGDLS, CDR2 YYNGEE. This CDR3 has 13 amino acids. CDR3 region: CASSVGRVDTQYF. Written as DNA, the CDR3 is TGTGCCAGCAGCGTAGGCCGGGTTGATACGCAGTATTTT.

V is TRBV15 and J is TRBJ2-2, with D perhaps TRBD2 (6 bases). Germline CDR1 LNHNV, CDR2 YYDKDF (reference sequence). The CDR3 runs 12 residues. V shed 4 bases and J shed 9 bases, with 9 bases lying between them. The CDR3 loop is CATSKTSRELFF. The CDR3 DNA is TGTGCCACCAGCAAAACTAGCAGGGAGCTGTTTTTT.

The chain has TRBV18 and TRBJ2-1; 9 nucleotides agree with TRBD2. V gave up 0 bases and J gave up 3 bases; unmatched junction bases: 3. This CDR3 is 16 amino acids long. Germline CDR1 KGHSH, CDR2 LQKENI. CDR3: CASSPPNSGGYNEQFF. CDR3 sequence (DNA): TGTGCCAGCTCACCACCGAATAGCGGGGGCTACAATGAGCAGTTCTTC.

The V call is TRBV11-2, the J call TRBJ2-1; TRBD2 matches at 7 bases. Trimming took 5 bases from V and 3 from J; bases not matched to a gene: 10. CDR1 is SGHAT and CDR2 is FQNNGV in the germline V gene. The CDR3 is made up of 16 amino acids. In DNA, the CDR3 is TGTGCCAGCAGCCTGGGGCCCCGGACTAGCTACAATGAGCAGTTCTTC. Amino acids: CASSLGPRTSYNEQFF.

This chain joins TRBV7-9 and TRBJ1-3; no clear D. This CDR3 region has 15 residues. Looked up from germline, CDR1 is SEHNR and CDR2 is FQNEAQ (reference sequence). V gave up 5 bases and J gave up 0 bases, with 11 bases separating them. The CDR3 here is CASSPDGLSGNTIYF. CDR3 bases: TGTGCCAGCAGCCCAGACGGACTCTCTGGAAACACCATATATTTT. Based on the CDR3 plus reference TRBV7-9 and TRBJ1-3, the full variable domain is DTGVSQNPRHKITKRGQNVTFRCDPISEHNRLYWYRQTLGQGPEFLTYFQNEAQLEKSRLLSDRFSAERPKGSFSTLEIQRTEQGDSAMYLCASSPDGLSGNTIYFGEGSWLTVV.